One sample yielded the 18 T cell receptor beta chains listed below, sequenced in a study of blood T cells in healthy people across ages. PCR was performed a second time for about 7 to 12 cycles using a sample-barcoded 5' primer and a J-beta primer mix. Using its own MiXCR run on the 5' RACE reads, TCRdb lists one record per CDR3 protein. The profile covers about 970,000 distinct CDR3 sequences, with about 53% appearing a single time and about a fifth taken by the ten largest. Sequencing was performed on blood. Receptor source: a woman aged 55-69 years in good health.

This clonotype was recorded a few times. The CDR3 here is CASSAPGRDTQYF. The CDR3 DNA reads as TGTGCCAGCAGCGCGCCGGGCCGGGATACGCAGTATTTT. This rearrangement joins TRBV7-2 to TRBJ2-3; D is unresolved. Looked up from germline, CDR1 is SGHTA and CDR2 is FQGNSA. V lost 5 bases and J lost 6, with 12 bases in between. This CDR3 has 13 residues.

This clonotype turned up a few times. The gene calls are TRBV4-3 and TRBJ2-7; TRBD1 agrees at 10 bases. Trimming removed 1 base from V and 2 bases from J; junction bases left unmatched: 5. The germline V gene encodes CDR1 LGHNA and CDR2 YSLEER. The CDR3 spans 16 residues. The CDR3 loop is CASSQGEGQGTYEQYF. The CDR3 nucleotides are TGCGCCAGCAGCCAAGGGGAGGGACAGGGGACCTACGAGCAGTACTTC.

This chain uses TRBV27 with TRBJ2-1; 7 bases agree with TRBD2. V was clipped by 2 bases and J by 4 bases; unmatched bases: 8. The CDR3 length is 16 residues. The germline V gene encodes CDR1 MNHEY and CDR2 SMNVEV (reference sequence). In DNA, the CDR3 is TGTGCCAGCAGTTTAAGGGCGGGAGTCTTGTACAATGAGCAGTTCTTC. It specifies CASSLRAGVLYNEQFF.

The CDR3 bases are TGTGCCAGCAGTCCCAGTTGGGGTAGCACAGATACGCAGTATTTT. It codes for CASSPSWGSTDTQYF. The chain has TRBV7-2 and TRBJ2-3; D unresolved. Germline V CDR1 and CDR2: SGHTA, FQGNSA. The CDR3 has 15 residues. Between the trimmed V and J ends, which lost 6 bases and 0 bases, there was a span of 13 bases.

V gene TRBV24-1 combines with J gene TRBJ2-3; D gene unclear. The CDR3 has 14 residues. Germline CDR1 is KGHDR and CDR2 is SFDVKD. Trimming stripped 6 bases from V and 1 base from J, with 10 bases between. CDR3 nucleotide sequence: TGTGCCACCAGTTGGCATTCGGGCACAGATACGCAGTATTTT. Translated: CATSWHSGTDTQYF.

This clonotype was detected only a few times. V is TRBV29-1 and J is TRBJ1-1; D call uncertain. CDR1 SQVTM and CDR2 ANQGSEA come from the germline V gene. Between the trimmed V and J ends, which lost 0 bases and 0 bases, there was a span of 17 bases. There are 17 residues in the CDR3. The CDR3 sequence is CSVEEGSAPRMNTEAFF. The DNA of the CDR3 is TGCAGCGTTGAAGAGGGTAGTGCGCCCCGAATGAACACTGAAGCTTTCTTT.

The rearrangement joins TRBV18 to TRBJ1-2, with D unclear. The CDR3 length is 14 residues. Trimming stripped 8 bases from V and 1 base from J, with 14 bases between. Germline V gene lookup returns CDR1 KGHSH and CDR2 LQKENI. The CDR3 nucleotides read TGTGCCAGCACTGCCTCCGGCGGTAACTATGGCTACACCTTC. Its protein is CASTASGGNYGYTF.

V is TRBV11-2 and J is TRBJ2-5; the D gene is possibly TRBD1 (6 bases). CDR3 length: 14 amino acids. V shed 6 bases and J shed 4 bases, with 15 bases lying between them. Per germline, CDR1 SGHAT and CDR2 FQNNGV. The DNA for the CDR3 is TGTGCCAGCAGTCCTACGACAGGACCAGAGACCCAGTACTTC. This sequence encodes CASSPTTGPETQYF.

This clonotype was counted a single time. J is TRBJ1-1 and V is TRBV25-1; no definite D call. V gave up 5 bases and J gave up 1 base, with 8 bases separating them. CDR1 MGHDK and CDR2 SYGVNS come from the germline V gene. The CDR3 extends over 13 amino acids. The CDR3 loop reads CASSWSANTEAFF. In DNA form, the CDR3 reads TGTGCCAGCAGTTGGTCAGCGAACACTGAAGCTTTCTTT.

The chain links TRBV5-1 to TRBJ2-3; 7 bases agree with TRBD2. CDR3 size: 16 residues. Per the germline V gene, CDR1 is SGHRS and CDR2 is YFSETQ. The junction had 6 bases not matched to a gene; V was cut back by 0 bases and J by 2 bases. CDR3 residues: CASSLGLAEFTDTQYF. The CDR3 DNA reads TGCGCCAGCAGCTTGGGGCTAGCGGAATTCACAGATACGCAGTATTTT.

Concerning this clonotype itself: One junction end disagrees with the germline gene, perhaps due to a read error. This chain joins TRBV20-1 and TRBJ2-7; D perhaps matches TRBD2 (6 bases). Germline V gene data show CDR1 as DFQATT and CDR2 as SNEGSKA (reference sequence). The CDR3 runs to 14 residues. The CDR3 coding sequence is TGCAGCGCTAGATGGGGGGAGCTGGCCTACGAGCAGTACTTC. Translating it yields CSARWGELAYEQYF.

This chain uses TRBV7-2 with TRBJ2-7, with 8 bases lining up with TRBD2. There are 14 residues in the CDR3. The junction had 9 bases not matched to a gene; V was cut back by 4 bases and J by 7 bases. Per the germline V gene, CDR1 is SGHTA and CDR2 is FQGNSA. The CDR3 region has the DNA TGTGCCAGCAGCTCCGGGACTAGAGTTGGGGAGCAGTACTTC. Amino acid sequence: CASSSGTRVGEQYF.

The chain carries TRBV12-3 or TRBV12-4 and TRBJ2-1; 13 bases line up with TRBD2. CDR3 length: 14 residues. V lost 7 bases to trimming and J lost 10 bases; unmatched junction nucleotides: 7. CDR3 DNA sequence: TGTGCCAGCACCTCCTCGGGACTAGCGGGAGAGCAGTTCTTC. Its translation: CASTSSGLAGEQFF.

The gene calls are TRBV11-2 and TRBJ2-4; D may match TRBD1 or TRBD2 (5 bases each). CDR1 and CDR2 from the germline V gene are SGHAT and FQNNGV. The CDR3 length is 16 residues. The V gene lost 1 base and the J gene lost 0 bases, with 10 bases spanning the gap. In DNA, the CDR3 is TGTGCCAGCAGCTTAGTAGGGACGGCAGCCAAAAACATTCAGTACTTC. It codes for CASSLVGTAAKNIQYF. Combining the CDR3 with reference TRBV11-2 and TRBJ2-4 gives the whole variable domain EAGVAQSPRYKIIEKRQSVAFWCNPISGHATLYWYQQILGQGPKLLIQFQNNGVVDDSQLPKDRFSAERLKGVDSTLKIQPAKLEDSAVYLCASSLVGTAAKNIQYFGAGTRLSVL.

Here the CDR3 DNA reads TGTGCCAGCAGCCAAGGAAGCGGACAGGGTGGAGAGAATGAGCAGTTCTTC. Protein product: CASSQGSGQGGENEQFF. The chain has TRBV4-2 and TRBJ2-1; 8 bases are a match to TRBD1. Germline CDR1 is LGHNA and CDR2 is YNFKEQ. Trimming at V came to 1 base and at J to 7 bases, leaving 12 bases not matched to a gene. The CDR3 loop spans 17 amino acids.

The chain carries TRBV7-8 and TRBJ1-5; D gene unclear. V lost 1 base and J lost 5, with 9 bases in between. This CDR3 is built from 14 residues. Germline V CDR1 and CDR2: SGHVS, FQNEAQ. The CDR3 loop is CASSLDKFYQPQHF. The CDR3 DNA follows: TGTGCCAGCAGCTTAGACAAATTTTATCAGCCCCAGCATTTT.

The V call is TRBV2, the J call TRBJ2-3, with D maybe TRBD1 (5 bases). Germline loops: CDR1 SNHLY, CDR2 FYNNEI. Deletions cut 5 bases from V and 4 bases from J, with 19 bases between. This CDR3 spans 16 amino acids. CDR3 sequence: CASSSLRQRNSDTQYF. CDR3 DNA: TGTGCCAGCAGTTCCCTTAGACAGAGAAACTCAGATACGCAGTATTTT.

There are a few counts of this clonotype. V usage is TRBV20-1 and J usage is TRBJ2-1; 10 bases fit TRBD2. V lost 2 bases to trimming and J lost 3 bases; unmatched junction nucleotides: 1. Germline CDR1 and CDR2: DFQATT and SNEGSKA (reference sequence). The CDR3 extends over 14 amino acids. CDR3 nucleotide sequence: TGCAGTGCTAGAAAGCGGGAGGGCTACAATGAGCAGTTCTTC. It is translated as CSARKREGYNEQFF.